Below, 20 T cell receptor beta chains from the same sample are listed, as sequenced in a study of PD-1 blockade in classical Hodgkin lymphoma. The data were produced by immunoSEQ multiplex PCR, yet TCRdb's version contains in-frame clones alone and is incomplete. The sample holds more than 40,000 clones, around three quarters seen once. Each patient's relapse followed autologous stem cell transplantation, and brentuximab vedotin exposure varied. Sample: peripheral blood mononuclear cells (PBMCs), taken at baseline. The receptor source for this set is a human donor with classical Hodgkin lymphoma.

This chain links TRBV6-5 with TRBJ1-5, with D possibly being TRBD1 (5 bases). CDR3 length: 13 residues. In germline, CDR1 is MNHEY, CDR2 SVGAGI. V was clipped by 4 bases and J by 7 bases, with 11 bases between them. The CDR3 here is CASSSQRGQPQHF. The CDR3 DNA sequence: TGTGCCAGCAGTTCGCAGAGGGGACAGCCCCAGCATTTT.

In its sample, this clone is medium-sized. The gene calls are TRBV6-5 and TRBJ1-5; the D is unclear. This CDR3 has 14 amino acids. The germline CDR1 and CDR2 sequences are MNHEY and SVGAGI. V was shortened by 6 bases and J by 1 base, with 10 bases between the two germline ends. CDR3: CASSQTGSNQPQHF. In DNA, the CDR3 is TGTGCCAGCAGCCAAACGGGGAGCAATCAGCCCCAGCATTTT.

The sample holds one count of this clone. The V call is TRBV7-9, the J call TRBJ2-5; D call uncertain. With 0 bases removed from V and 5 bases from J, the gap between germline ends came to 13 bases. Germline V gives CDR1 SEHNR, CDR2 FQNEAQ (reference sequence). The CDR3 totals 15 residues. The CDR3 reads CASSLAPAAEETQYF. The CDR3 coding sequence is TGTGCCAGCAGCTTAGCGCCGGCTGCTGAGGAGACCCAGTACTTC. Full variable domain (outside the CDR3, taken from reference TRBV7-9 and TRBJ2-5): DTGVSQNPRHKITKRGQNVTFRCDPISEHNRLYWYRQTLGQGPEFLTYFQNEAQLEKSRLLSDRFSAERPKGSFSTLEIQRTEQGDSAMYLCASSLAPAAEETQYFGPGTRLLVL.

This clone is a singleton in its sample. The V gene is TRBV29-1, the J gene TRBJ2-2; 8 positions match TRBD1. Germline trimming cut 3 bases from V and 7 bases from J; bases unmatched to any gene: 13. The CDR3 extends over 16 amino acids. Germline V gene lookup returns CDR1 SQVTM and CDR2 ANQGSEA. CDR3 loop: CSVERQGRRLGGELFF. The CDR3 DNA reads as TGCAGCGTTGAGAGACAGGGGAGAAGGTTGGGCGGGGAGCTGTTTTTT.

As DNA, the CDR3 is TGCGCCAGCAGCTTCGCGTCCGGGGCGACGGGAAACACCATATATTTT. Translating gives CASSFASGATGNTIYF. The chain uses TRBV5-1 and TRBJ1-3; TRBD1 is a possible D gene (5 bases). Germline V gene lookup returns CDR1 SGHRS and CDR2 YFSETQ. V lost 2 bases and J 4 bases, leaving 16 bases between the germline ends. The CDR3 extends over 16 amino acids.

V is TRBV6-1 and J is TRBJ1-1, with D unresolved. The length of the CDR3 is 11 residues. The V end was cut by 5 bases, the J end by 4 bases, with 5 bases between. Germline CDR1 is MNHNS and CDR2 is SASEGT. The CDR3 loop is CASSFGTEAFF. The CDR3 DNA reads as TGTGCCAGCAGTTTCGGCACTGAAGCTTTCTTT.

The chain uses TRBV9 and TRBJ1-4; possibly TRBD1 for D (5 bases). The V and J ends lost 0 bases and 0 bases respectively, with 9 bases between them. CDR3 length: 16 amino acids. Germline-derived CDR1 and CDR2 are SGDLS and YYNGEE. The chain's CDR3 is CASSVGREATNEKLFF. CDR3 nucleotides: TGTGCCAGCAGCGTAGGCAGGGAGGCAACTAATGAAAAACTGTTTTTT.

The gene calls are TRBV30 and TRBJ1-4; the D is unclear. CDR1 and CDR2 (germline): GTSNPN, SVGIG (reference sequence). The CDR3 loop spans 12 amino acids. V lost 2 bases to trimming and J lost 7 bases, with 8 bases between them. CDR3 coding DNA: TGTGCCTGGAGTACCCTGGGTGAAAAACTGTTTTTT. Its protein is CAWSTLGEKLFF.

In its sample, this clone was seen a few times. The chain links TRBV29-1 to TRBJ2-2; the match to TRBD1 covers 7 bases. Germline-derived CDR1 and CDR2 are SQVTM and ANQGSEA. The CDR3 contains 15 residues. With V trimmed by 6 bases and J by 6 bases, 13 bases remained unmatched. The CDR3 nucleotides are TGCAGCGTGACTGAACAGGGGAATGTCCCCGGGGAGCTGTTTTTT. Translating gives CSVTEQGNVPGELFF.

The chain recombines TRBV19 with TRBJ2-1, with D perhaps TRBD1 (5 bases). Germline V gene lookup returns CDR1 LNHDA and CDR2 SQIVND (reference sequence). This CDR3 is built from 13 residues. V lost 3 bases and J lost 6, with 9 bases in between. In DNA form, the CDR3 reads TGTGCCAGTAGTATGGGGCAGGCCAATGAGCAGTTCTTC. This translates into CASSMGQANEQFF.

V gene TRBV30 combines with J gene TRBJ1-1; 8 positions match TRBD1. The CDR3 runs to 13 residues. From germline, CDR1 is GTSNPN and CDR2 SVGIG (reference sequence). J gave up 7 bases and V 0 bases, and 4 bases lay outside the gene matches. In nucleotides, the CDR3 is TGTGCCTGGAGTGTGACAGGGGATGATGAAGCTTTCTTT. As protein: CAWSVTGDDEAFF.

This rearrangement joins TRBV6-5 to TRBJ2-7, with D possibly TRBD1 on 6 matching bases. CDR3 size: 15 residues. Germline lookup yields CDR1 MNHEY and CDR2 SVGAGI. Trimming left V 4 bases short and J 2 bases short, with 15 bases between. The CDR3 region is CASSSLPGHAYEQYF. The CDR3 bases are TGTGCCAGCAGTTCGCTACCGGGACACGCCTACGAGCAGTACTTC.

A few counts support this clone. This chain links TRBV12-5 with TRBJ2-2; D gene unclear. This CDR3 is built from 16 residues. Per the germline V gene, CDR1 is LGHNT and CDR2 is FRNRAP. Trimming took 0 bases from V and 0 from J, leaving 8 bases between them. The CDR3 spells CASGLVEGSNTGELFF. The CDR3 DNA is TGTGCTAGTGGTTTGGTAGAAGGCTCGAACACCGGGGAGCTGTTTTTT.

In nucleotides, the CDR3 is TGTGCCAGCAAACCCCGCCGGGGGGACGGTACGGGCTACACCTTC. Translating it yields CASKPRRGDGTGYTF. The rearrangement joins TRBV6-5 to TRBJ1-2; maybe TRBD1 (5 bases). The V and J ends lost 7 bases and 8 bases respectively, with 23 bases between them. This CDR3 has 15 residues. Germline values: CDR1 MNHEY, CDR2 SVGAGI.

The chain couples TRBV2 to TRBJ2-3, with TRBD2 as a possible D gene (5 bases). V was clipped by 8 bases and J by 0 bases, with 15 bases between them. This CDR3 has 15 amino acids. Germline values: CDR1 SNHLY, CDR2 FYNNEI. The CDR3 reads CASESGAESTDTQYF. The CDR3 region has the DNA TGTGCCAGCGAATCTGGAGCGGAGAGCACAGATACGCAGTATTTT.

This chain links TRBV7-2 with TRBJ2-7; the D call may be TRBD1 or TRBD2 (5 bases each). The V end was cut by 7 bases, the J end by 6 bases, with 22 bases between. CDR1 is SGHTA, CDR2 FQGNSA, per germline. The CDR3 length is 15 residues. The CDR3 protein is CASIISSGTGAEQYF. The DNA of the CDR3 is TGTGCCAGCATCATATCCTCGGGGACCGGAGCCGAGCAGTACTTC. Full variable domain (remainder filled in from reference TRBV7-2 and TRBJ2-7): GAGVSQSPSNKVTEKGKDVELRCDPISGHTALYWYRQSLGQGLEFLIYFQGNSAPDKSGLPSDRFSAERTGGSVSTLTIQRTQQEDSAVYLCASIISSGTGAEQYFGPGTRLTVT.

The sample holds a few counts of this clone. The chain employs TRBV18 and TRBJ2-3; unclear D gene. CDR3 length equals 16 residues. Trimming removed 1 base at V and 5 bases at J, with 16 bases between. Germline values: CDR1 KGHSH, CDR2 LQKENI. CDR3: CASSPRVVMDGDTQYF. CDR3 bases: TGTGCCAGCTCACCACGGGTCGTCATGGACGGAGATACGCAGTATTTT.

The genes are TRBV28 and TRBJ1-1; D gene uncertain. Trimming took 6 bases from V and 1 from J, leaving 18 bases between them. The germline CDR1 and CDR2 sequences are MDHEN and SYDVKM. The CDR3 totals 16 residues. CDR3 sequence: CASSQRGRTWNTEAFF. CDR3 DNA sequence: TGTGCCAGCAGCCAACGTGGGAGGACCTGGAACACTGAAGCTTTCTTT.

The J gene is TRBJ1-1, the V gene TRBV30; 7 positions agree with TRBD1. CDR1 and CDR2 (germline): GTSNPN, SVGIG (reference sequence). Trimming removed 7 bases from V and 7 bases from J; junction bases left unmatched: 9. The CDR3 has 12 amino acids. The CDR3 loop reads CASSPGGNEAFF. CDR3 coding DNA: TGTGCCTCTTCCCCAGGGGGTAATGAAGCTTTCTTT.

In DNA form, the CDR3 reads TGTGCCAGCAGTTACGCAGGAGATACGCAGTATTTT. As protein: CASSYAGDTQYF. V gene TRBV6-5 combines with J gene TRBJ2-3; the D is unclear. Germline lookup yields CDR1 MNHEY and CDR2 SVGAGI. The CDR3 runs to 12 residues. V lost 2 bases and J 5 bases, leaving 5 bases between the germline ends.